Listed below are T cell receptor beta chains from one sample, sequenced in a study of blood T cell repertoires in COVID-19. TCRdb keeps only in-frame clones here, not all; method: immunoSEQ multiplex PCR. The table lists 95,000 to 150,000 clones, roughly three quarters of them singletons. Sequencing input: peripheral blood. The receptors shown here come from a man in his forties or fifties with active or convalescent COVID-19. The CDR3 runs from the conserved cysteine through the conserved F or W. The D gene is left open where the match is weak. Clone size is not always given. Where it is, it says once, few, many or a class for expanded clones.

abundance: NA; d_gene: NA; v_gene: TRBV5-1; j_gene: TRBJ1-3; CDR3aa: CASSQSGLGNTIYF; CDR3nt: TGCGCCAGCAGCCAGAGTGGGCTAGGAAACACCATATATTTT
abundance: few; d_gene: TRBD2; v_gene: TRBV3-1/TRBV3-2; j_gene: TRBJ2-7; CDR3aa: CASSQLLPSGGAHEQYF; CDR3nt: TGTGCCAGCAGCCAACTACTACCTAGCGGAGGGGCCCACGAGCAGTACTTC
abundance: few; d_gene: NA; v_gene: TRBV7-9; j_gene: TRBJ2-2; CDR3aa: CASSLLPGDGYTGELFF; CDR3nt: TGTGCCAGCAGCTTACTCCCGGGAGATGGGTACACCGGGGAGCTGTTTTTT
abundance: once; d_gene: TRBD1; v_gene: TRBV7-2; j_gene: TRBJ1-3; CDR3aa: CASSFDRGNENTIYF; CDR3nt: TGTGCCAGCAGCTTCGACAGGGGGAATGAGAACACCATATATTTT
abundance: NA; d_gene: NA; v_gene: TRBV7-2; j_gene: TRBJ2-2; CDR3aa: CASSLGGFGELFF; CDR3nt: TGTGCCAGCAGCTTAGGAGGGTTCGGGGAGCTGTTTTTT
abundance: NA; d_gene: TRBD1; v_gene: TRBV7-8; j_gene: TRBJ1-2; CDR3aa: CASSLKLTGDYGYTF; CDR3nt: TGTGCCAGCAGCTTGAAACTTACAGGGGACTATGGCTACACCTTC
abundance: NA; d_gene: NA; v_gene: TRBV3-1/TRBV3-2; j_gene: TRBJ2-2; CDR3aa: CASISSAGGELFF; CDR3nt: TGTGCCAGCATCAGCAGCGCGGGCGGGGAGCTGTTTTTT
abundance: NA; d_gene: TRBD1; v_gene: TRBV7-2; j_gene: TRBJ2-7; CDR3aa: CASSGQGGKQYF; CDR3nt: TGTGCCAGCAGCGGACAGGGTGGTAAGCAGTACTTC
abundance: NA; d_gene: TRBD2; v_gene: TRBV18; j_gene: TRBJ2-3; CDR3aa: CASSPPNSARGGSDTQYF; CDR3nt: TGTGCCAGCTCACCACCGAATTCGGCGCGGGGGGGGTCAGATACGCAGTATTTT
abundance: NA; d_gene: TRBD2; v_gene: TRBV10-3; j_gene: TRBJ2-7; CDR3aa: CAISDPSGDEQYF; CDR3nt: TGTGCCATCAGTGACCCTAGCGGGGACGAGCAGTACTTC
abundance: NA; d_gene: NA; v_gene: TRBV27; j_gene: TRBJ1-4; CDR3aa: CASSPPPGSGDEKLFF; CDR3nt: TGTGCCAGCAGTCCTCCTCCGGGGTCTGGGGATGAAAAACTGTTTTTT
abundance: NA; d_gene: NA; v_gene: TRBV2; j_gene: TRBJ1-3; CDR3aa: CASNGGKNTIYF; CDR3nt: TGTGCCAGCAATGGGGGGAAGAACACCATATATTTT
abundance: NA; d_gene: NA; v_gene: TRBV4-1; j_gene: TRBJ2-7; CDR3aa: CASSQERLSYEQYF; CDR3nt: TGCGCCAGCAGCCAAGAACGACTGAGCTACGAGCAGTACTTC
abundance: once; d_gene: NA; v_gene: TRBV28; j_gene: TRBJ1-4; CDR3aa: CASTAYGQTRDNEKLFF; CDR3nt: TGTGCCAGCACGGCTTACGGACAGACCAGAGATAATGAAAAACTGTTTTTT
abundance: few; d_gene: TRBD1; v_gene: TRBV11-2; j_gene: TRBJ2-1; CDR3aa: CASSYPGQKVYNEQFF; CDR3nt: TGTGCCAGCAGCTACCCGGGACAGAAGGTCTACAATGAGCAGTTCTTC
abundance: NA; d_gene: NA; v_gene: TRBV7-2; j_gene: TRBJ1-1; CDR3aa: CASSPIQNTEAFF; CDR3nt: TGTGCCAGCAGCCCCATACAGAACACTGAAGCTTTCTTT
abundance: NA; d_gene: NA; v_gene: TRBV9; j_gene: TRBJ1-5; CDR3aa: CASSVGDRQPQHF; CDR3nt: TGTGCCAGCAGCGTAGGTGATCGGCAGCCCCAGCATTTT
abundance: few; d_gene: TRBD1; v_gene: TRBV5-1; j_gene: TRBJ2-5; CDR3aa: CASSVDRGETQYF; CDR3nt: TGCGCCAGCAGCGTAGACAGGGGTGAGACCCAGTACTTC
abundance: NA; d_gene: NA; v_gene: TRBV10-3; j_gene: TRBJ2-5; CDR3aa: CAISERGLYQETQYF; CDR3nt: TGTGCCATCAGTGAAAGGGGCTTATACCAAGAGACCCAGTACTTC
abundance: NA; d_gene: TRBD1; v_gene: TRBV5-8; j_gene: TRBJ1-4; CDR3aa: CASTPGTGYSTEKLFF; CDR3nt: TGTGCCAGCACCCCGGGGACAGGGTATTCAACCGAAAAACTGTTTTTT